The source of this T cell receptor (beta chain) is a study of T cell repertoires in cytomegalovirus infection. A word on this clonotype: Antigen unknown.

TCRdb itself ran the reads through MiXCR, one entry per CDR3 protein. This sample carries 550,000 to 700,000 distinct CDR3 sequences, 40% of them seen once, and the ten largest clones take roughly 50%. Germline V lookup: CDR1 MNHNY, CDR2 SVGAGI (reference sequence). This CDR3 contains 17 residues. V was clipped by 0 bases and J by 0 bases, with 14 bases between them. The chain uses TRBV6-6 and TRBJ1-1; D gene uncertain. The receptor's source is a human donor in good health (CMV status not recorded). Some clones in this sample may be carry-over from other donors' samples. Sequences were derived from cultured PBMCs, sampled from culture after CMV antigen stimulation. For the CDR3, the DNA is TGTGCCAGCAGTTACTCGATACGGACGACTTTGAACACTGAAGCTTTCTTT. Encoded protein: CASSYSIRTTLNTEAFF.